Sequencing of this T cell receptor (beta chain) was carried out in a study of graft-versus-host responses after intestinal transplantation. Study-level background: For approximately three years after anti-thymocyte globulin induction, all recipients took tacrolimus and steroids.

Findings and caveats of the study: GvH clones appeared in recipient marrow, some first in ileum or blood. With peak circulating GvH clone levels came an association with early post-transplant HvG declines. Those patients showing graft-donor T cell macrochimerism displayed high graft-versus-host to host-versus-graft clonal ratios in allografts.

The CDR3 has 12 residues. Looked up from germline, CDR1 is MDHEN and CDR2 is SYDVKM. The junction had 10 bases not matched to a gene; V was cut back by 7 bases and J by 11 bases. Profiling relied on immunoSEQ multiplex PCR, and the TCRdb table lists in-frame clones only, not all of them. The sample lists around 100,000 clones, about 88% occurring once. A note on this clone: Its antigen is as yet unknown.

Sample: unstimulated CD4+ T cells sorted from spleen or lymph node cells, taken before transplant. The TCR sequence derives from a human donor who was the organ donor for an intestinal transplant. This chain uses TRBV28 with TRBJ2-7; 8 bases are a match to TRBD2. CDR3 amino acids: CASTGGLTRKYF. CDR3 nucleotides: TGTGCCAGCACGGGAGGGCTAACAAGGAAGTACTTC.